Each of the 5 T cell receptor beta chains below was sequenced from the same sample in a study of blood T cell repertoires in COVID-19. Here immunoSEQ multiplex PCR was the method, and the copy in TCRdb shows in-frame clones only, minus some. The sample shows approximately 390,000 clones, approximately 91% of them seen only once. Sequenced sample: PBMCs or T cells enriched from blood (not recorded which). These receptors were taken from a woman in her forties with acute COVID-19.

The rearrangement joins TRBV18 to TRBJ2-1; 9 nucleotides match TRBD2. V was pared by 3 bases and J by 0 bases, with 3 bases of the junction left unmatched. The CDR3 length is 16 residues. Looked up from germline, CDR1 is KGHSH and CDR2 is LQKENI. CDR3 in amino acids: CASSPSGGSSYNEQFF. In DNA form, the CDR3 reads TGTGCCAGCTCACCTAGCGGGGGAAGCTCCTACAATGAGCAGTTCTTC. The full variable domain, with the rest looked up from reference TRBV18 and TRBJ2-1, is NAGVMQNPRHLVRRRGQEARLRCSPMKGHSHVYWYRQLPEEGLKFMVYLQKENIIDESGMPKERFSAEFPKEGPSILRIQQVVRGDSAAYFCASSPSGGSSYNEQFFGPGTRLTVL.

The rearrangement links TRBV10-3 to TRBJ1-3; a weak D match, TRBD1 (6 bases). The CDR3 is made up of 14 amino acids. V gave up 6 bases and J gave up 0 bases, with 9 bases separating them. Germline V gene sequence: CDR1 ENHRY, CDR2 SYGVKD. Here the CDR3 reads CAIRVQGSGNTIYF. DNA for the CDR3: TGTGCCATCAGGGTACAGGGCTCTGGAAACACCATATATTTT.

The chain joins TRBV5-4 to TRBJ1-2; TRBD1 matches 7 bases. Per germline, CDR1 SGHNT and CDR2 YYREEE (reference sequence). V was clipped by 0 bases and J by 5 bases; unmatched bases: 10. This CDR3 spans 16 amino acids. The CDR3 is CASSLGGQAHIYGYTF. CDR3 bases: TGTGCCAGCAGCTTGGGTGGACAGGCCCATATTTATGGCTACACCTTC.

The chain carries TRBV7-9 and TRBJ1-2; TRBD1 matches 7 bases. The length of the CDR3 is 14 residues. Germline V gene lookup returns CDR1 SEHNR and CDR2 FQNEAQ (reference sequence). V dropped 3 bases and J dropped 4; count of bases not matched to a gene: 5. The CDR3 region has the DNA TGTGCCAGCAGCTTCGACAGGGCCTCCTATGGCTACACCTTC. Translation gives CASSFDRASYGYTF.

V and J are TRBV11-2 and TRBJ2-3; tentatively, D is TRBD2 (5 bases). Germline V lookup: CDR1 SGHAT, CDR2 FQNNGV. Trimming left V 5 bases short and J 4 bases short, with 19 bases between. CDR3 length: 16 amino acids. CDR3 bases: TGTGCCAGCAGCGAGCGGCCGATTGGGAAGTCAGATACGCAGTATTTT. It codes for CASSERPIGKSDTQYF.